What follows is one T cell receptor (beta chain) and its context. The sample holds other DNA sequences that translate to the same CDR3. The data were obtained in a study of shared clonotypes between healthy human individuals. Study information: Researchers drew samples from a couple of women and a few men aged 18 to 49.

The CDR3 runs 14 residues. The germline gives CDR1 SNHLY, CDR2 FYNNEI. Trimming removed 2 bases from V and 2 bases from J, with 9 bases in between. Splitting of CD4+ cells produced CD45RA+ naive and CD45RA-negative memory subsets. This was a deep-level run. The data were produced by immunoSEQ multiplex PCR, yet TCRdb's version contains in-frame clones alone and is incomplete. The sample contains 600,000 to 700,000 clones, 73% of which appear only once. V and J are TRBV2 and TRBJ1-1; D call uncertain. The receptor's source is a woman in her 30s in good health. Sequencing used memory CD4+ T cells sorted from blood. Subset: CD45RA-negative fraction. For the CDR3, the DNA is TGTGCCAGCAGTGAACAAGGTCCTAACACTGAAGCTTTCTTT. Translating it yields CASSEQGPNTEAFF.